This TCR beta chain was documented in a study of T cells in Graves' hyperthyroidism and ophthalmopathy. The study, taken as a whole, reports: Blood also held most thyroid clonotypes expanded beyond 0.001. Ophthalmopathy cases were set apart from stable hyperthyroidism by a 13 V-J model.

RNA transcripts served as the template for amplifying TCR beta CDR3 regions. RT-PCR in the first round (using the HTBI primer set) targeted the TCR CDR3. TCRdb independently ran MiXCR on the multiplex PCR reads; one entry per CDR3 protein. The table has about 47,000 distinct CDR3 sequences, roughly half seen once. This clonotype has just one count. Its cognate antigen is unknown. From germline, CDR1 is DFQATT and CDR2 SNEGSKA (reference sequence). The length of the CDR3 is 15 residues. V lost 3 bases and J lost 3; bases outside the gene matches: 9. The sequencing input was peripheral blood or thyroid tissue (not recorded which). This sequence was found in a man aged 18 to 30 with Graves' hyperthyroidism. This chain uses TRBV20-1 with TRBJ1-2; 8 bases match TRBD1. In DNA, the CDR3 is TGCAGTGCTAGGCGCACGACAGGGGTTGACTATGGCTACACCTTC. Translating gives CSARRTTGVDYGYTF.